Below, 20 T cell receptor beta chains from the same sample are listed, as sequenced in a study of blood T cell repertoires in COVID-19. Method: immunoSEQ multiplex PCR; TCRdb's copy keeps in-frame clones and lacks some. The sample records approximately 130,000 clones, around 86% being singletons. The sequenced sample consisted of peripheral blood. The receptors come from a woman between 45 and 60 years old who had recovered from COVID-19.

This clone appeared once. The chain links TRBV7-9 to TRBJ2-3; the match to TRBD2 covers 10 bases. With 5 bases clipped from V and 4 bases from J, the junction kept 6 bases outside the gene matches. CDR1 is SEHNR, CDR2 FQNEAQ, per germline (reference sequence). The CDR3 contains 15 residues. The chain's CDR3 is CASSPQSGGADTQYF. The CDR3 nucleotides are TGTGCCAGCAGCCCTCAAAGCGGGGGGGCAGATACGCAGTATTTT.

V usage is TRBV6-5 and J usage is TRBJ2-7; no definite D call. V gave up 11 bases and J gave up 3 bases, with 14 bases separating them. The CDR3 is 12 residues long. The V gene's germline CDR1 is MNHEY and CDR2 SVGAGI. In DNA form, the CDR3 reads TGTGCCCCAAGGAAGGCAGGCTACGAGCAGTACTTC. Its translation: CAPRKAGYEQYF.

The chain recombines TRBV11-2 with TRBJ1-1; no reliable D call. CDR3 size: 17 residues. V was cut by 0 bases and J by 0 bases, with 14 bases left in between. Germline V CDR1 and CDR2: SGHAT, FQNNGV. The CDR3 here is CASSLDAKQPMNTEAFF. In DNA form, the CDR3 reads TGTGCCAGCAGCTTAGACGCGAAACAGCCGATGAACACTGAAGCTTTCTTT.

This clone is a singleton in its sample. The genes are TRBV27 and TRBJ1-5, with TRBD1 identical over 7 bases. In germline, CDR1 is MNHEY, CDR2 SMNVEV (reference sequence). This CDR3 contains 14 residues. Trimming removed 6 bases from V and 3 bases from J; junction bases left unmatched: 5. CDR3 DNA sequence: TGTGCCAGCAGGCCCGACAGGGACAATCAGCCCCAGCATTTT. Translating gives CASRPDRDNQPQHF.

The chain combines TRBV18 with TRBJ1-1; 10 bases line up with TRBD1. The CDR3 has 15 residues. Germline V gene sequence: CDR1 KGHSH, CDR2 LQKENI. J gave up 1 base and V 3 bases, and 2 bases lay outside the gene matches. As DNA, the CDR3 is TGTGCCAGCTCACCGGACAGGGGGAAGAACACTGAAGCTTTCTTT. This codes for CASSPDRGKNTEAFF.

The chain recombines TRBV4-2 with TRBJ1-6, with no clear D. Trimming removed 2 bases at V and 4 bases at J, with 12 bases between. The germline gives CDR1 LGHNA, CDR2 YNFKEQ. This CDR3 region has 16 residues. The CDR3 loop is CASSQSRGSYNSPLHF. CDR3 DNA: TGTGCCAGCAGCCAATCGCGAGGGTCGTATAATTCACCCCTCCACTTT.

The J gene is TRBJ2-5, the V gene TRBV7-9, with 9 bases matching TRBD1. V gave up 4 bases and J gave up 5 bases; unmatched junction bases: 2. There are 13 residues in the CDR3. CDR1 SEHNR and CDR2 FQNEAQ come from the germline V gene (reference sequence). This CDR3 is CASSSTGGETQYF. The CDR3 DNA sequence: TGTGCCAGCAGCTCTACAGGGGGCGAGACCCAGTACTTC.

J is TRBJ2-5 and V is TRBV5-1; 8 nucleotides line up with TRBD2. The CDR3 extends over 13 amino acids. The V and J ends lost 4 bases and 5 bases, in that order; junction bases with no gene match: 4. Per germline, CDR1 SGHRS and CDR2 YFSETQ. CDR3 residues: CASSERTSETQYF. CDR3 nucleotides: TGCGCCAGCAGCGAAAGGACTAGCGAGACCCAGTACTTC.

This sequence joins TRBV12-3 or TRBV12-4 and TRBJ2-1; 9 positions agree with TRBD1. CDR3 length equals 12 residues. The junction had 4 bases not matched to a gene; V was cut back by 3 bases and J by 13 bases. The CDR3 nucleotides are TGTGCCAGCAGTTTTTCGGGACAGGGTCAGTTCTTC. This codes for CASSFSGQGQFF.

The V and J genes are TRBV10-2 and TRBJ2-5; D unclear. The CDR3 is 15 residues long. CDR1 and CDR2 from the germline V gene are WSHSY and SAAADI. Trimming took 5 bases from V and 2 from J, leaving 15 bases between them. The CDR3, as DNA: TGCGCCAGCAGTAACCCCCTCGAACAGCAAGAGACCCAGTACTTC. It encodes CASSNPLEQQETQYF.

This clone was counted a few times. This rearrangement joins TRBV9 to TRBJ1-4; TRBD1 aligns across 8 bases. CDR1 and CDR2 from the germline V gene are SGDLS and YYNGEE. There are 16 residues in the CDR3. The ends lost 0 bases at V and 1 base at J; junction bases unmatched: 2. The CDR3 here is CASSVGGQGTNEKLFF. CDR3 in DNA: TGTGCCAGCAGCGTAGGCGGACAGGGAACTAATGAAAAACTGTTTTTT.

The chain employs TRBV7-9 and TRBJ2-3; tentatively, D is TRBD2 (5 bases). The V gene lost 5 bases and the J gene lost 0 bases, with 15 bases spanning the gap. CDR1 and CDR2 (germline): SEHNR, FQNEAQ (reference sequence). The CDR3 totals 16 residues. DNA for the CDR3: TGTGCCAGCAGCCCCCAAGCGGAGTCTAGCACAGATACGCAGTATTTT. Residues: CASSPQAESSTDTQYF.

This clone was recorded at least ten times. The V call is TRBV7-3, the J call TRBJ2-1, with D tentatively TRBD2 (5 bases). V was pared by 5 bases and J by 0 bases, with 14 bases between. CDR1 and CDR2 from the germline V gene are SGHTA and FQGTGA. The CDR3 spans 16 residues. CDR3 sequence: CASSRLASSSYNEQFF. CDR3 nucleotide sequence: TGTGCCAGCAGCAGGCTAGCTTCGAGCTCCTACAATGAGCAGTTCTTC.

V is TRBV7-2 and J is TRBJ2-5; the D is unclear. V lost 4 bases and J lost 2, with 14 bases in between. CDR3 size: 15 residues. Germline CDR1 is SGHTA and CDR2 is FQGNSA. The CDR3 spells CASSSPVAVQETQYF. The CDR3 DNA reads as TGTGCCAGCAGCTCCCCCGTGGCTGTACAAGAGACCCAGTACTTC.

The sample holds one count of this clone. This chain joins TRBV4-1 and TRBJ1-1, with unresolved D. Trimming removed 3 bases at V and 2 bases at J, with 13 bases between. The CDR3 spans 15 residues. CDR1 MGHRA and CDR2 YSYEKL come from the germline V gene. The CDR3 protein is CASSQQGLINTEAFF. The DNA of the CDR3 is TGCGCCAGCAGCCAGCAAGGACTGATTAACACTGAAGCTTTCTTT.

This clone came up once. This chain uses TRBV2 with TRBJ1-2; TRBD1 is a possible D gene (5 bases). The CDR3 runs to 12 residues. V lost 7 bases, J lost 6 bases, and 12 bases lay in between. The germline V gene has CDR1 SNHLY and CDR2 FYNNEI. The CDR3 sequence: CASTIKGNGYTF. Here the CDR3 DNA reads TGTGCCAGCACTATCAAGGGGAATGGCTACACCTTC.

In DNA form, the CDR3 reads TGCGCCAGCAGTCTCCTAGGGACAGGGGTTTCCTACGAGCAGTACTTC. Protein sequence: CASSLLGTGVSYEQYF. The V call is TRBV5-1, the J call TRBJ2-7; 10 bases are shared with TRBD1. J gave up 1 base and V 5 bases, and 9 bases lay outside the gene matches. The CDR3 totals 16 residues. CDR1 SGHRS and CDR2 YFSETQ come from the germline V gene.

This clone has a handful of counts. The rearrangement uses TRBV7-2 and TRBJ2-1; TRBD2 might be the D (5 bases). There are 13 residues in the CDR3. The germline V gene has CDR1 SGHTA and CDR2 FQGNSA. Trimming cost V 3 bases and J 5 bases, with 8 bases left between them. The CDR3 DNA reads TGTGCCAGCAGCTTCGGACTCAACAATGAGCAGTTCTTC. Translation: CASSFGLNNEQFF.

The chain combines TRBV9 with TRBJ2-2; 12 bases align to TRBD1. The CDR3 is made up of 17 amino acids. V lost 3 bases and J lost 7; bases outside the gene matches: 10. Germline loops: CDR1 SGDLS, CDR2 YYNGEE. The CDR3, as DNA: TGTGCCAGCAGCGCTTCCGGGACAGGGGGCTGGGGCGGGGAGCTGTTTTTT. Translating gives CASSASGTGGWGGELFF. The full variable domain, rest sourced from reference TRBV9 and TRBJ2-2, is DSGVTQTPKHLITATGQRVTLRCSPRSGDLSVYWYQQSLDQGLQFLIQYYNGEERAKGNILERFSAQQFPDLHSELNLSSLELGDSALYFCASSASGTGGWGGELFFGEGSRLTVL.

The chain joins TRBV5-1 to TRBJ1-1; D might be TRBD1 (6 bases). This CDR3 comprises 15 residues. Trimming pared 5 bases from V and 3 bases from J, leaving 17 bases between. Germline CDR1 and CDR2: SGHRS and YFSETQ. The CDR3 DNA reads TGCGCCAGCAGTTCCATCTTAGGGGGGGACACTGAAGCTTTCTTT. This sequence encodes CASSSILGGDTEAFF. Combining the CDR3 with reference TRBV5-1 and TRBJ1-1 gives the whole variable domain KAGVTQTPRYLIKTRGQQVTLSCSPISGHRSVSWYQQTPGQGLQFLFEYFSETQRNKGNFPGRFSGRQFSNSRSEMNVSTLELGDSALYLCASSSILGGDTEAFFGQGTRLTVV.